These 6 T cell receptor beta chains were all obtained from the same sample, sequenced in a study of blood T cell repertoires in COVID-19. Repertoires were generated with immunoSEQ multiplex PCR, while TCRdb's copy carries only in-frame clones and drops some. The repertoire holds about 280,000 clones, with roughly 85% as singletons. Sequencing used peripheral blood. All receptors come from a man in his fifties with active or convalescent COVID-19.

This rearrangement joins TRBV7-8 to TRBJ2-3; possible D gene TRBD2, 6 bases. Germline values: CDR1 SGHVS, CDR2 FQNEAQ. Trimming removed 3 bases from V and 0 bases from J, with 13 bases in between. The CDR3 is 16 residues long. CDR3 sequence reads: CASSFTLGTSTDTQYF. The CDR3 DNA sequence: TGTGCCAGCAGCTTTACTTTAGGGACTAGCACAGATACGCAGTATTTT.

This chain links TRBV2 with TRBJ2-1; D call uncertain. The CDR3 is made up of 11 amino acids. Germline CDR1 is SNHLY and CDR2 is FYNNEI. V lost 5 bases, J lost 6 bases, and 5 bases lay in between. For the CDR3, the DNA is TGTGCCAGCAGTACAAGCAATGAGCAGTTCTTC. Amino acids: CASSTSNEQFF.

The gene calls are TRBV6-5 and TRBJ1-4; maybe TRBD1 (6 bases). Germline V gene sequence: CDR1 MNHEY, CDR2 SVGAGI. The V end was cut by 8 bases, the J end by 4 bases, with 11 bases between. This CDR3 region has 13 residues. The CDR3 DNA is TGTGCCAGCGTTGACAGGATTAATGAAAAACTGTTTTTT. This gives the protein CASVDRINEKLFF.

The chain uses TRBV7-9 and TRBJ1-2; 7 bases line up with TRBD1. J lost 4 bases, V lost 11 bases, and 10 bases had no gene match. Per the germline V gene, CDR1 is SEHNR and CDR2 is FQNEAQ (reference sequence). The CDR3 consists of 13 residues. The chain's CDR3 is CAGMTTGAYGYTF. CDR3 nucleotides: TGTGCCGGGATGACAACAGGGGCCTATGGCTACACCTTC.

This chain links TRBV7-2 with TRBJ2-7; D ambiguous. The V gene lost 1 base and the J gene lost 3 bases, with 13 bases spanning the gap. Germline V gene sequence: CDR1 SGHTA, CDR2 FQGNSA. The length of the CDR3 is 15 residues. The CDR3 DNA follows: TGTGCCAGCAGCTTAGAACCCCAAGCAAACTACGAGCAGTACTTC. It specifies CASSLEPQANYEQYF.

The CDR3 coding sequence is TGCGCCAGCAGCCAAAAGGGGGCGTCGGACACCGGGGAGCTGTTTTTT. As protein: CASSQKGASDTGELFF. The chain employs TRBV4-1 and TRBJ2-2; 7 bases agree with TRBD1. The V and J ends lost 2 bases and 3 bases, in that order; junction bases with no gene match: 6. The CDR3 contains 16 residues. Germline CDR1 and CDR2: MGHRA and YSYEKL.